This entry features one TCR beta chain sequence. Its antigen is unknown. J gave up 8 bases and V 5 bases, and 11 bases lay outside the gene matches. CDR3 size: 14 residues. The germline CDR1 and CDR2 sequences are SGHVS and FQNEAQ. Sequence data for DNA of cultured CD4+ T cells were generated by the Oncomine TCR Beta short-read assay. Using its own MiXCR run on the PCR reads, TCRdb lists one record per CDR3 protein. The sample records about 14,000 distinct CDR3 sequences, roughly 50% being singletons. This record comes from a study of vaccination and CD4 T cells after COVID-19. At the level of the study: Convalescents were six males and four females, two of them Hispanic. A median of 72 days (range 14 to 241) separated dose two from the taking of post-vaccine samples.

Regarding treatment: 10-day PBMC culture with coronavirus spike peptide pools or control peptides (ViraFEST assay). The study, taken as a whole, reports: Convalescent patients displayed a median around 86% of reactive clones emerging only post-vaccination.

The rearrangement joins TRBV7-8 to TRBJ1-2, with 7 positions matching TRBD1. This sample comprised CD4+ T cells from blood, cultured in vitro, obtained before SARS-CoV-2 vaccination. This TCR was recovered from a human donor who had recovered from COVID-19. The CDR3 sequence: CASSRQGIGYGYTF. The CDR3 nucleotides read TGTGCCAGCAGCCGACAGGGAATTGGTTACGGCTACACCTTC. The full variable domain, in which reference TRBV7-8 and TRBJ1-2 provide the parts outside the CDR3, is GAGVSQSPRYKVAKRGQDVALRCDPISGHVSLFWYQQALGQGPEFLTYFQNEAQLDKSGLPSDRFFAERPEGSVSTLKIQRTQQEDSAVYLCASSRQGIGYGYTFGSGTRLTVV.